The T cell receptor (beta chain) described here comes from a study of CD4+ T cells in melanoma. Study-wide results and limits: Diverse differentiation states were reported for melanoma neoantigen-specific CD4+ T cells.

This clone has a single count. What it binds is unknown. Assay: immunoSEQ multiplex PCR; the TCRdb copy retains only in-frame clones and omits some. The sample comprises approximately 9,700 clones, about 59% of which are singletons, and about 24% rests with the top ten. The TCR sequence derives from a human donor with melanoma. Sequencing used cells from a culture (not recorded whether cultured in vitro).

Written as DNA, the CDR3 is TGTGCCAGCAGCTTAGGAGCCGGGATCGGGGAGCTGTTTTTT. Encoded protein: CASSLGAGIGELFF. This sequence joins TRBV11-3 and TRBJ2-2, with D possibly matching TRBD2 (5 bases). This CDR3 region has 14 residues. V was pared by 1 base and J by 7 bases, with 10 bases between. Germline-derived CDR1 and CDR2 are SGHNT and YENEEA. The full variable domain, rest sourced from reference TRBV11-3 and TRBJ2-2, is EAGVVQSPRYKIIEKKQPVAFWCNPISGHNTLYWYLQNLGQGPELLIRYENEEAVDDSQLPKDRFSAERLKGVDSTLKIQPAELGDSAVYLCASSLGAGIGELFFGEGSRLTVL.